The sequence of this TCR beta chain was determined in a study of T cell clonality in common variable immunodeficiency. This CDR3 comprises 14 residues. Germline assignment: CDR1 SGHTA and CDR2 FQGNSA. V shed 0 bases and J 4 bases; nucleotides not matched to a gene: 1. CVID and control samples used equivalent genomic DNA input. Clones were read by immunoSEQ multiplex PCR, and TCRdb kept only the in-frame ones, dropping some. The data show about 34,000 clones, with none appearing a single time. This clone was seen many times. Its antigen is as yet unknown. The read is 3 residues too short to cover the CDR3 end, so that end is filled in from the germline J gene. Study-wide points: Fewer deletions and N-nucleotide insertions were reportedly seen in common variable immunodeficiency TCR beta sequences.

The rearrangement joins TRBV7-2 to TRBJ2-7; TRBD1 aligns across 9 bases. The TCR comes from a person aged 18 to 75 in good health. Material: peripheral blood mononuclear cells. The part of the CDR3 DNA that was read is TGTGCCAGCAGCTTAGCCGGGACAGGGTACGAG. The encoded protein is CASSLAGTGYE. The full CDR3 reads CASSLAGTGYEQYF.